These 19 T cell receptor beta chains were sequenced from one sample in a study of CD8 T cell repertoires and HIV-1 epitope variants. TCRdb's copy holds only in-frame clones and misses some; the assay was immunoSEQ multiplex PCR. Of about 95,000 clones listed, roughly 80% are singletons. Sequencing was performed on uncultured baseline CD8+ T cells from peripheral blood mononuclear cells (PBMCs). The receptors here all came from a male donor with HIV.

The chain has TRBV2 and TRBJ1-2; D uncertain. V lost 6 bases to trimming and J lost 3 bases, with 8 bases between them. Germline-derived CDR1 and CDR2 are SNHLY and FYNNEI. The length of the CDR3 is 12 residues. This CDR3 is CASRGGDYGYTF. The CDR3 DNA reads TGTGCCAGCAGGGGTGGGGACTATGGCTACACCTTC.

This clone came up a few times. The J gene is TRBJ1-2, the V gene TRBV7-8; the match to TRBD1 covers 12 bases. CDR3 length equals 17 residues. J gave up 7 bases and V 3 bases, and 12 bases lay outside the gene matches. Per the germline V gene, CDR1 is SGHVS and CDR2 is FQNEAQ. For the CDR3, the DNA is TGTGCCAGCAGCTTTAGGGCCCCGGGACAGGGGGCGAGTGGCTACACCTTC. Its protein product is CASSFRAPGQGASGYTF.

This clone was detected only a few times. The rearrangement links TRBV5-4 to TRBJ1-2; 10 bases line up with TRBD1. Trimming took 4 bases from V and 8 from J; bases not matched to a gene: 5. Germline V gene sequence: CDR1 SGHNT, CDR2 YYREEE (reference sequence). CDR3 length: 13 residues. The CDR3 nucleotides are TGTGCCAGCAGCCTGACAGGGGGCGACGGCTACACCTTC. Amino acids: CASSLTGGDGYTF.

The rearrangement joins TRBV29-1 to TRBJ1-2; 9 bases map to TRBD1. Germline V CDR1 and CDR2: SQVTM, ANQGSEA. The CDR3 has 14 residues. V lost 6 bases, J lost 5 bases, and 10 bases stayed unmatched. CDR3 residues: CSVADRGVGYGYTF. CDR3 nucleotides: TGCAGCGTCGCGGACAGGGGTGTAGGTTATGGCTACACCTTC. Filled out from reference TRBV29-1 and TRBJ1-2, the complete variable domain reads SAVISQKPSRDICQRGTSLTIQCQVDSQVTMMFWYRQQPGQSLTLIATANQGSEATYESGFVIDKFPISRPNLTFSTLTVSNMSPEDSSIYLCSVADRGVGYGYTFGSGTRLTVV.

The chain uses TRBV6-6 and TRBJ2-1; 10 positions match TRBD1. Germline loops: CDR1 MNHNY, CDR2 SVGAGI (reference sequence). The J segment lost 5 bases and the V segment lost 2 bases, leaving 6 bases of the junction unmatched. This CDR3 comprises 16 residues. CDR3 sequence: CASSYGGDRGHNEQFF. The CDR3 bases are TGTGCCAGCAGTTACGGGGGGGACAGGGGCCACAATGAGCAGTTCTTC.

This clone was detected only a few times. The chain carries TRBV11-2 and TRBJ1-4; D remains unclear. Germline CDR1 is SGHAT and CDR2 is FQNNGV. Trimming shortened V by 5 bases and J by 8 bases, and 12 bases separated the two germline ends. This CDR3 has 13 residues. The CDR3 bases are TGTGCCAGCAGCCGCGTTTTTGACGAAAAACTGTTTTTT. Amino acids: CASSRVFDEKLFF. Variable domain in full (rest from reference TRBV11-2 and TRBJ1-4): EAGVAQSPRYKIIEKRQSVAFWCNPISGHATLYWYQQILGQGPKLLIQFQNNGVVDDSQLPKDRFSAERLKGVDSTLKIQPAKLEDSAVYLCASSRVFDEKLFFGSGTQLSVL.

The chain couples TRBV5-6 to TRBJ2-3; 8 bases map to TRBD2. The germline CDR1 and CDR2 sequences are SGHDT and YYEEEE. The CDR3 has 18 amino acids. V lost 7 bases and J lost 3; bases outside the gene matches: 19. The CDR3 is CASGWEGLTREGTDTQYF. In nucleotides, the CDR3 is TGTGCCAGCGGCTGGGAAGGTCTGACACGGGAGGGGACAGATACGCAGTATTTT.

The genes are TRBV29-1 and TRBJ1-2; TRBD1 aligns across 9 bases. Germline V gene lookup returns CDR1 SQVTM and CDR2 ANQGSEA. This CDR3 has 14 amino acids. V shed 5 bases and J 7 bases; nucleotides not matched to a gene: 11. This CDR3 reads CSVPQDRGSSGYTF. CDR3 nucleotides: TGCAGCGTTCCTCAGGACAGGGGATCTTCTGGCTACACCTTC.

This clone was detected only a few times. This rearrangement joins TRBV5-5 to TRBJ2-7, with 7 bases matching TRBD2. This CDR3 is 14 amino acids long. With 2 bases clipped from V and 2 bases from J, the junction kept 4 bases outside the gene matches. Germline CDR1 is SGHKS and CDR2 is YYEKEE (reference sequence). CDR3 sequence: CASSLASGTYEQYF. In DNA, the CDR3 is TGTGCCAGCAGCTTAGCTAGCGGAACCTACGAGCAGTACTTC. The full variable domain, in which reference TRBV5-5 and TRBJ2-7 provide the parts outside the CDR3, is DAGVTQSPTHLIKTRGQQVTLRCSPISGHKSVSWYQQVLGQGPQFIFQYYEKEERGRGNFPDRFSARQFPNYSSELNVNALLLGDSALYLCASSLASGTYEQYFGPGTRLTVT.

The table lists this clone with a count of one. The chain carries TRBV7-9 and TRBJ1-3; a possible D gene is TRBD1 (5 bases). The germline CDR1 and CDR2 sequences are SEHNR and FQNEAQ (reference sequence). Trimming took off 1 base at V and 3 bases at J, with 10 bases between the two ends. CDR3 length: 15 residues. The CDR3 bases are TGTGCCAGCAGCTTAGGGGGCGCAGATGGAAACACCATATATTTT. It is translated as CASSLGGADGNTIYF.

The V and J genes are TRBV27 and TRBJ2-4; 11 positions match TRBD2. The trim removed 4 bases at V and 3 bases at J, leaving 11 bases unmatched. The V gene's germline CDR1 is MNHEY and CDR2 SMNVEV (reference sequence). The CDR3 is made up of 18 amino acids. The CDR3 here is CASSSTPTSGIDKNIQYF. The CDR3 nucleotides are TGTGCCAGCAGTTCCACGCCGACTAGCGGGATTGACAAAAACATTCAGTACTTC.

This chain links TRBV19 with TRBJ2-7; 10 bases fit TRBD1. V shed 7 bases, J shed 6 bases, and the junction held 9 bases outside the gene matches. The CDR3 has 14 amino acids. Germline assignment: CDR1 LNHDA and CDR2 SQIVND (reference sequence). In DNA, the CDR3 is TGTGCCAGTACCCGGGACAGGGGTAGTGTCGAGCAGTACTTC. Translation: CASTRDRGSVEQYF.

J is TRBJ2-1 and V is TRBV18; 10 bases map to TRBD2. The CDR3 runs 16 residues. Germline-derived CDR1 and CDR2 are KGHSH and LQKENI. Trimming cost V 1 base and J 5 bases; bases outside gene matches: 5. The CDR3 nucleotides are TGTGCCAGCTCACCACAGAGCGGGAGGGCCCACAATGAGCAGTTCTTC. This encodes CASSPQSGRAHNEQFF.

The chain recombines TRBV5-5 with TRBJ1-4; no definite D call. Germline values: CDR1 SGHKS, CDR2 YYEKEE (reference sequence). The ends were cut back, 4 bases at V and 1 base at J, with 23 bases in the middle. This CDR3 region has 19 residues. The CDR3 DNA is TGTGCCAGCAGCCCAAAAAGCCTAGGCAGCGGTAGAACTAATGAAAAACTGTTTTTT. Translated, it gives CASSPKSLGSGRTNEKLFF.

This chain links TRBV15 with TRBJ2-3, with D perhaps TRBD1 (6 bases). V shed 3 bases and J shed 1 base, with 11 bases lying between them. The germline V gene encodes CDR1 LNHNV and CDR2 YYDKDF (reference sequence). The CDR3 is 15 amino acids. CDR3 in amino acids: CATSRDRWGTDTQYF. CDR3 DNA: TGTGCCACCAGCAGGGACAGATGGGGCACAGATACGCAGTATTTT.

The chain uses TRBV27 and TRBJ2-3, with a possible D match to TRBD2 (6 bases). This CDR3 is 14 amino acids long. Trimming removed 5 bases at V and 2 bases at J, with 11 bases between. Germline V lookup: CDR1 MNHEY, CDR2 SMNVEV (reference sequence). The CDR3 reads CASSQTSHTDTQYF. The CDR3 nucleotides are TGTGCCAGCAGTCAAACTAGCCACACAGATACGCAGTATTTT.

The genes are TRBV19 and TRBJ2-1, with 10 positions matching TRBD2. Trimming cost V 8 bases and J 11 bases; bases outside gene matches: 6. Per the germline V gene, CDR1 is LNHDA and CDR2 is SQIVND (reference sequence). This CDR3 is 12 amino acids long. The CDR3: CASPTSGEKQFF. In nucleotides, the CDR3 is TGTGCCAGTCCTACTAGCGGGGAAAAGCAGTTCTTC.

This chain uses TRBV28 with TRBJ1-4; D remains ambiguous. Trimming cost V 2 bases and J 5 bases, with 15 bases left between them. Germline V gives CDR1 MDHEN, CDR2 SYDVKM. This CDR3 contains 16 residues. Written as DNA, the CDR3 is TGTGCCAGCAGTTTAAATGGTTTAATCCAGAATGAAAAACTGTTTTTT. Encoded protein: CASSLNGLIQNEKLFF. The full variable domain, completed using reference TRBV28 and TRBJ1-4, is DVKVTQSSRYLVKRTGEKVFLECVQDMDHENMFWYRQDPGLGLRLIYFSYDVKMKEKGDIPEGYSVSREKKERFSLILESASTNQTSMYLCASSLNGLIQNEKLFFGSGTQLSVL.

The CDR3: CASSLIAESTDTQYF. DNA for the CDR3: TGTGCCAGCAGCTTAATAGCGGAGAGCACAGATACGCAGTATTTT. V gene TRBV7-3 combines with J gene TRBJ2-3, with a weak D call TRBD2 (6 bases). This CDR3 contains 15 residues. V lost 1 base, J lost 0 bases, and 8 bases lay in between. Germline CDR1 is SGHTA and CDR2 is FQGTGA. The full variable domain, with the rest looked up from reference TRBV7-3 and TRBJ2-3, is GAGVSQTPSNKVTEKGKYVELRCDPISGHTALYWYRQSLGQGPEFLIYFQGTGAADDSGLPNDRFFAVRPEGSVSTLKIQRTERGDSAVYLCASSLIAESTDTQYFGPGTRLTVL.